This T cell receptor beta chain was found in a study of cytotoxic CD8 clonotypes in ibrutinib-treated CLL. Findings of the study overall: Researchers report that baseline clonality outpaced age-matched healthy donors and tracked circulating CD8+ T-cell counts.

Points on this clone: What it binds is not known.

Germline V gene lookup returns CDR1 MGHRA and CDR2 YSYEKL. The CDR3 is 14 residues long. Trimming removed 2 bases at V and 7 bases at J, with 14 bases between. Cryopreserved PBMCs supplied about 1.9 micrograms of genomic DNA for TCR beta libraries. Clones were read by immunoSEQ multiplex PCR, and TCRdb kept only the in-frame ones, dropping some. The sample holds some 70,000 clones; approximately 90% are singletons and the top ten take around 3.1%. The chain has TRBV4-1 and TRBJ1-2; D is undetermined. The specimen was PBMCs, collected after 12 months of ibrutinib treatment. This TCR was sampled from a human donor with chronic lymphocytic leukemia. The CDR3 nucleotides read TGCGCCAGCAGCCAACCAGGCGAGTGGAGTGGCTACACCTTC. Protein sequence: CASSQPGEWSGYTF.